One and the same sample provided the 11 T cell receptor beta chains below, sequenced in a study of blood T cell repertoires in COVID-19 (dated by TCRdb to 2020 to 2021). Library method: the immunoSEQ multiplex PCR assay. What TCRdb holds here is the immuneACCESS table cut down to in-frame rearrangements. Part of the clones is not present; checked against another copy, under half of the missing clones reflect an unresolved V gene, and the others are unexplained. This sample lists 350,000 to 450,000 clones; about 90% were detected once. The ten biggest clones cover 2.3% of the sample. Sequenced: peripheral blood. All receptors derive from a woman aged 60-75 years with COVID-19, enrolled during active disease.

The CDR3 region has the DNA TGTGCCAGCAGCAAGGACAGGGGGGTCGGCATTCAGTACTTC. The encoded protein is CASSKDRGVGIQYF. This chain links TRBV5-8 with TRBJ2-4; 10 nucleotides match TRBD1. Unmatched junction bases numbered 7, after V lost 4 bases and J lost 9 bases. Germline V lookup: CDR1 SGHTS, CDR2 YDEGEE. This CDR3 spans 14 amino acids.

The chain is built from TRBV5-4 and TRBJ1-1, with a weak D call TRBD1 (5 bases). The ends were cut back, 3 bases at V and 1 base at J, with 10 bases in the middle. Per the germline V gene, CDR1 is SGHNT and CDR2 is YYREEE (reference sequence). The length of the CDR3 is 14 residues. The CDR3 spells CASSWGLTNTEAFF. The CDR3 nucleotides read TGTGCCAGCAGCTGGGGACTTACGAACACTGAAGCTTTCTTT.

V usage is TRBV11-2 and J usage is TRBJ1-3, with D possibly matching TRBD1 (6 bases). V dropped 5 bases and J dropped 4 bases, with 15 bases sitting between them. The CDR3 has 15 residues. Germline V gene lookup returns CDR1 SGHAT and CDR2 FQNNGV. CDR3 sequence (DNA): TGTGCCAGCAGCCCCTGGGGGGGCGCAGGAAACACCATATATTTT. Translation gives CASSPWGGAGNTIYF.

This sequence joins TRBV28 and TRBJ1-1; TRBD1 matches at 8 bases. V shed 4 bases, J shed 3 bases, and the junction held 4 bases outside the gene matches. The CDR3 is 14 residues long. Germline lookup yields CDR1 MDHEN and CDR2 SYDVKM. In nucleotides, the CDR3 is TGTGCCAGCAGTTCCGGACAGGGCGACACTGAAGCTTTCTTT. Translation: CASSSGQGDTEAFF.

This clone has just a few counts. The V call is TRBV9, the J call TRBJ2-1, with D perhaps TRBD2 (7 bases). V was clipped by 1 base and J by 6 bases, with 11 bases between them. Germline assignment: CDR1 SGDLS and CDR2 YYNGEE. The CDR3 extends over 14 amino acids. The CDR3 nucleotides read TGTGCCAGCAGCGTACTCGGGGGGCCCAATGAGCAGTTCTTC. Amino acid sequence: CASSVLGGPNEQFF.

The chain has TRBV20-1 and TRBJ1-2; D is undetermined. The CDR3 is made up of 11 amino acids. V dropped 7 bases and J dropped 4 bases, with 10 bases sitting between them. Germline V gene lookup returns CDR1 DFQATT and CDR2 SNEGSKA (reference sequence). The CDR3 sequence is CSGPGVYGYTF. The CDR3 DNA reads TGCAGTGGGCCCGGGGTCTATGGCTACACCTTC.

The chain joins TRBV6-5 to TRBJ2-7; TRBD2 might be the D (5 bases). In germline, CDR1 is MNHEY, CDR2 SVGAGI. V dropped 0 bases and J dropped 5 bases, with 8 bases sitting between them. This CDR3 spans 13 amino acids. The CDR3 spells CASSYSRVHEQYF. The CDR3 DNA reads TGTGCCAGCAGTTACTCGAGGGTTCACGAGCAGTACTTC.

This clone showed up just a few times. This chain joins TRBV28 and TRBJ1-5; perhaps TRBD1 as D (6 bases). The CDR3 contains 14 residues. Trimming removed 3 bases at V and 3 bases at J, with 9 bases between. Germline loops: CDR1 MDHEN, CDR2 SYDVKM. The CDR3 coding sequence is TGTGCCAGCAGTTTTTGGGGGCCCAATCAGCCCCAGCATTTT. This encodes CASSFWGPNQPQHF.

This rearrangement joins TRBV2 to TRBJ2-1; D ambiguous. Trimming took 5 bases from V and 3 from J, leaving 5 bases between them. Germline CDR1 and CDR2: SNHLY and FYNNEI. The CDR3 is made up of 12 amino acids. DNA for the CDR3: TGTGCCAGCAGTTCGGGCTACAATGAGCAGTTCTTC. It is translated as CASSSGYNEQFF.

This sequence joins TRBV5-4 and TRBJ1-2; 9 positions agree with TRBD1. Germline CDR1 SGHNT, CDR2 YYREEE (reference sequence). The CDR3 consists of 16 residues. The V gene end was trimmed by 3 bases and the J gene end by 2 bases; junction bases not matched to a gene: 8. The CDR3 sequence is CASSSTGQGENYGYTF. The CDR3 DNA reads TGTGCCAGCAGCTCGACGGGACAGGGCGAGAACTATGGCTACACCTTC.

The rearrangement joins TRBV15 to TRBJ2-2; 10 positions match TRBD2. Trimming took 5 bases from V and 10 from J; bases not matched to a gene: 13. The CDR3 runs 16 residues. In germline, CDR1 is LNHNV, CDR2 YYDKDF (reference sequence). DNA of the CDR3: TGTGCCACCAGCGGGGAGCGGGGGGGCAAGCGGGTGGAGCTGTTTTTT. This codes for CATSGERGGKRVELFF.